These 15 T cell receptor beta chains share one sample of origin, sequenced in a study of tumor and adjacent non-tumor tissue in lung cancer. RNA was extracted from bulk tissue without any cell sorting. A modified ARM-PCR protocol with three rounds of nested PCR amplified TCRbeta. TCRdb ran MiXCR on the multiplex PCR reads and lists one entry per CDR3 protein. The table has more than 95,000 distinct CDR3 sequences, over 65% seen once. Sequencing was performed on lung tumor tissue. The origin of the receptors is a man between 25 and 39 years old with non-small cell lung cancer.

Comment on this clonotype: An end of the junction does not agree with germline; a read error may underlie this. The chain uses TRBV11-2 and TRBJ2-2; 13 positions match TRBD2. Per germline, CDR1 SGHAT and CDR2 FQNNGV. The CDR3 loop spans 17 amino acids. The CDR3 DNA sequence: TGTGCCAGCAGCTCCAGACTAGCGGGAGGTAACACGGGGGAGCTGCTTTTT. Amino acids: CASSSRLAGGNTGELLF.

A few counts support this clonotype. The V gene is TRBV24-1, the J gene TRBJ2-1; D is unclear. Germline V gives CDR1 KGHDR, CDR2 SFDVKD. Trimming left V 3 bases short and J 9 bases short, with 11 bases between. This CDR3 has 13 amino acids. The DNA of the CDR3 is TGTGCCACCAGTGATCTCGGCCCTACTGAGCAGTTCTTC. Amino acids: CATSDLGPTEQFF.

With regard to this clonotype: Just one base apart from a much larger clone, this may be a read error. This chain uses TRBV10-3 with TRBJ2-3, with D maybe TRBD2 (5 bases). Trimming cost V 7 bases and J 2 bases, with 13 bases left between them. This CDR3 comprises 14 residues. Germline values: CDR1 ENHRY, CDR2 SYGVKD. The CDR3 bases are TGTGCCATCACTTCAGCGGTGGCCACAGATACGCAGTATTTT. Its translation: CAITSAVATDTQYF.

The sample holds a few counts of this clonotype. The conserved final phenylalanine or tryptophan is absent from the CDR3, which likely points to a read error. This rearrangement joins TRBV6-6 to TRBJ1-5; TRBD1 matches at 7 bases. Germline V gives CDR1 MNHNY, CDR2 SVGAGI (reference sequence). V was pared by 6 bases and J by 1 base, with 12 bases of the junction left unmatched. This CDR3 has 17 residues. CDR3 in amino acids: CASSSRGDRVSNQPQHL. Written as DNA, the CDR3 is TGTGCCAGCAGCTCTAGGGGCGACAGGGTAAGCAATCAGCCCCAGCATCTT.

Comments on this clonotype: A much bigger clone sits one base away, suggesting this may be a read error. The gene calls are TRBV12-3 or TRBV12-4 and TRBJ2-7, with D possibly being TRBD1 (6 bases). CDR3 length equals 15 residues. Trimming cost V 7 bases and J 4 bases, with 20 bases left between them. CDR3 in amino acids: CASTSDSGPSYEQYF. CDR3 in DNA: TGTGCCAGCACCTCGGACAGTGGCCCCTCGTACGAGCAGTACTTC.

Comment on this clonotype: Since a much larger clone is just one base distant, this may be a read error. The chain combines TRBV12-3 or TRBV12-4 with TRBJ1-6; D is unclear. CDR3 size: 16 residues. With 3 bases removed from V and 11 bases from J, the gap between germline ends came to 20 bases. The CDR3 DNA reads TGTGCCAGCAGTTTCGTTTCGGGCAGGCTGAGCACACCCCTCCACTTT. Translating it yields CASSFVSGRLSTPLHF.

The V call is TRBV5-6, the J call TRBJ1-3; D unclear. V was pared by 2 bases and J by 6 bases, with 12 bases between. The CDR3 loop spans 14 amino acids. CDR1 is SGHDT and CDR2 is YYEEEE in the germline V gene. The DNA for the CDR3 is TGTGCCAGCAGCTTAAGGGAGCGGGAAAACACCATATATTTT. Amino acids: CASSLRERENTIYF. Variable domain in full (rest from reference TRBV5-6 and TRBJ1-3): DAGVTQSPTHLIKTRGQQVTLRCSPKSGHDTVSWYQQALGQGPQFIFQYYEEEERQRGNFPDRFSGHQFPNYSSELNVNALLLGDSALYLCASSLRERENTIYFGEGSWLTVV.

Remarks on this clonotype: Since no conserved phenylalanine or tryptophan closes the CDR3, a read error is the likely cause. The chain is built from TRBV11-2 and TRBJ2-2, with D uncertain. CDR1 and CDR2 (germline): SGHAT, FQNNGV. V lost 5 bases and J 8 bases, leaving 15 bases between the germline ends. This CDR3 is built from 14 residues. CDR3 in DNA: TGTGCCAGCAGCCCCACCCGACTCGGGGGGGAGCTGTTTTAT. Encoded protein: CASSPTRLGGELFY.

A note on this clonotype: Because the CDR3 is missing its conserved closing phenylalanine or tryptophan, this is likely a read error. The CDR3 sequence: CAWSSGAGGDTQYL. The CDR3, as DNA: TGTGCCTGGTCCAGCGGGGCGGGTGGAGATACGCAGTATCTT. V is TRBV30 and J is TRBJ2-3, with 7 bases aligning to TRBD2. Trimming at V came to 5 bases and at J to 5 bases, leaving 10 bases not matched to a gene. The CDR3 extends over 14 amino acids. Germline-derived CDR1 and CDR2 are GTSNPN and SVGIG (reference sequence).

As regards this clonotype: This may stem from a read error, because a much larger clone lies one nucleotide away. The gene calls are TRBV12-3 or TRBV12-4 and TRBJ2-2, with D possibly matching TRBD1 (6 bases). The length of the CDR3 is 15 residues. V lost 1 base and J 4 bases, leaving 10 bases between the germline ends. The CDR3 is CASSLVQGRTGELFF. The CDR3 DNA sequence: TGTGCCAGCAGTTTAGTACAGGGTCGCACCGGGGAGCTGTTTTTT.

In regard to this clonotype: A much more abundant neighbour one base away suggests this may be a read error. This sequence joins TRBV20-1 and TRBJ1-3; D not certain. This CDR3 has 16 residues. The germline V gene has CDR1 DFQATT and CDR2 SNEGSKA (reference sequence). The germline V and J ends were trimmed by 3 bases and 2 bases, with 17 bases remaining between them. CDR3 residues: CSASVSSIATGNTIYF. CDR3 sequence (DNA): TGCAGTGCTAGTGTGAGCAGCATCGCGACTGGAAACACCATATATTTT.

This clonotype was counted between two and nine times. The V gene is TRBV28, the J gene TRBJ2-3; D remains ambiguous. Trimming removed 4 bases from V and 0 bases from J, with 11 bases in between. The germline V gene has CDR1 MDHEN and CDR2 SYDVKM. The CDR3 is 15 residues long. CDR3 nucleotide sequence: TGTGCCAGCAGTTCGGGCGGACCGAGCACAGATACGCAGTATTTT. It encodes CASSSGGPSTDTQYF.

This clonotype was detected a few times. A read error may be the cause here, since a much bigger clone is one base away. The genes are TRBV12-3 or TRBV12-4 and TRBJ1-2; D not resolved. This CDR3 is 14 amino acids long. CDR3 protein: CASSLSFSADGYAF. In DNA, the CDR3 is TGTGCCAGCAGTTTATCTTTTTCGGCGGATGGCTACGCCTTC.

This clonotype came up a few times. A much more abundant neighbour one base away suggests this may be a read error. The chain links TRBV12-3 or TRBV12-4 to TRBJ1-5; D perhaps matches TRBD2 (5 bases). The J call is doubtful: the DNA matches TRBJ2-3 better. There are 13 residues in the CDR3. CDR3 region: CASSLRENQPQYF. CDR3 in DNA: TGTGCCAGCAGTTTAAGGGAGAATCAGCCCCAGTATTTT.

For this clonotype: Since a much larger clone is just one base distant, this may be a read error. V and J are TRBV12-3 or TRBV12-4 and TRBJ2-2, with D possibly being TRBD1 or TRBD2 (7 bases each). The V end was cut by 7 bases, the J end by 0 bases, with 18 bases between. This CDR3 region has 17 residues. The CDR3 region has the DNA TGTGCCAGCACCTTAGTGGGAGGGGGCGCGAACACCGGGGAGCTGTTTTTT. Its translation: CASTLVGGGANTGELFF.